Below are 31 T cell receptor beta chains sequenced from a single sample in a study of cytomegalovirus exposure and HLA in healthy donors (dated by TCRdb to 2016 to 2017). The library was generated by the immunoSEQ multiplex PCR assay. The multiplex PCR relied on a mix of 60 forward primers for TCR Vbeta segments and 13 reverse primers for TCR Jbeta segments. Here the immuneACCESS table is served through TCRdb, limited to in-frame sequences with V and J called. Missing clones are a known gap in these copies; in checked studies unresolved V genes cover under half, and the rest lacks a known reason. The sample has under 200,000 clones on record, under 80% of them singletons. The top ten clones comprise roughly 1.4% of the sample. The sample was PBMCs. The receptor set was obtained from a woman under 40 in good health and CMV-seronegative.

The CDR3 protein is CATSRGSTGWTQFF. The DNA for the CDR3 is TGTGCCACCAGCAGGGGCTCGACAGGATGGACTCAGTTCTTC. V is TRBV15 and J is TRBJ2-1; tentative D call: TRBD1 (6 bases). Germline V lookup: CDR1 LNHNV, CDR2 YYDKDF (reference sequence). Trimming stripped 3 bases from V and 13 bases from J, with 19 bases between. The CDR3 runs 14 residues. The whole variable domain, filled in from reference TRBV15 and TRBJ2-1, reads DAMVIQNPRYQVTQFGKPVTLSCSQTLNHNVMYWYQQKSSQAPKLLFHYYDKDFNNEADTPDNFQSRRPNTSFCFLDIRSPGLGDTAMYLCATSRGSTGWTQFFGPGTRLTVL.

The chain recombines TRBV5-1 with TRBJ2-3; D unresolved. The CDR3 contains 14 residues. Germline V CDR1 and CDR2: SGHRS, YFSETQ. Trimming stripped 5 bases from V and 2 bases from J, with 12 bases between. The CDR3 reads CASSNPQLTDTQYF. Written as DNA, the CDR3 is TGCGCCAGCAGTAACCCTCAACTCACAGATACGCAGTATTTT.

This clone has only one observation. The rearrangement joins TRBV2 to TRBJ1-1, with no clear D. The length of the CDR3 is 13 residues. The V end lost 5 bases, the J end lost 5 bases, and 12 bases lay between the germline ends. The germline CDR1 and CDR2 sequences are SNHLY and FYNNEI. The CDR3 is CASSTGLWTEAFF. CDR3 bases: TGTGCCAGCAGTACCGGACTCTGGACTGAAGCTTTCTTT. Drawing the rest from reference TRBV2 and TRBJ1-1, the complete variable domain is EPEVTQTPSHQVTQMGQEVILRCVPISNHLYFYWYRQILGQKVEFLVSFYNNEISEKSEIFDDQFSVERPDGSNFTLKIRSTKLEDSAMYFCASSTGLWTEAFFGQGTRLTVV.

J is TRBJ2-1 and V is TRBV4-1; 10 bases are a match to TRBD2. The V and J ends lost 2 bases and 8 bases, in that order; junction bases with no gene match: 6. The germline V gene encodes CDR1 MGHRA and CDR2 YSYEKL. This CDR3 has 15 amino acids. CDR3 amino acids: CASSQSGTSVDEQFF. DNA of the CDR3: TGCGCCAGCAGCCAATCCGGGACTAGCGTCGATGAGCAGTTCTTC.

The chain has TRBV7-9 and TRBJ2-7; D is unresolved. This CDR3 contains 14 residues. V lost 1 base to trimming and J lost 0 bases, with 7 bases between them. From germline, CDR1 is SEHNR and CDR2 FQNEAQ (reference sequence). In DNA, the CDR3 is TGTGCCAGCAGCTTAGTTGAGATCTCCTACGAGCAGTACTTC. This encodes CASSLVEISYEQYF.

The V and J genes are TRBV18 and TRBJ1-6; D possibly corresponds to TRBD1 (5 bases). The CDR3 loop spans 15 amino acids. Trimming left V 2 bases short and J 7 bases short, with 12 bases between. Germline lookup yields CDR1 KGHSH and CDR2 LQKENI. The CDR3 DNA reads TGTGCCAGCTCACCAGACCAGGGTGGCAATTCACCCCTCCACTTT. As protein: CASSPDQGGNSPLHF.

The chain has TRBV28 and TRBJ1-6, with TRBD1 identical over 9 bases. The J segment lost 11 bases and the V segment lost 3 bases, leaving 8 bases of the junction unmatched. Germline V CDR1 and CDR2: MDHEN, SYDVKM. The CDR3 has 15 residues. CDR3 residues: CASSLDRGKRAPLHF. Written as DNA, the CDR3 is TGTGCCAGCAGTTTGGACAGGGGTAAAAGGGCACCCCTCCACTTT.

Regarding this clone: One end of the junction varies from germline; a read error may be responsible. The chain recombines TRBV7-6 with TRBJ2-6, with a weak D call TRBD1 (5 bases). Germline CDR1 reads SGHVS; CDR2 reads FNYEAQ. The CDR3 covers 14 residues. CDR3 nucleotide sequence: TGTGCCAGCAGCTTGGGTGGTGGGGCCAACGGCCTGACTTTC. It codes for CASSLGGGANGLTF.

This rearrangement joins TRBV7-9 to TRBJ2-4; D gene uncertain. Trimming removed 5 bases from V and 6 bases from J, with 14 bases in between. Germline V lookup: CDR1 SEHNR, CDR2 FQNEAQ (reference sequence). The CDR3 is 14 amino acids. Here the CDR3 reads CASSPLPVLNIQYF. The CDR3, as DNA: TGTGCCAGCAGCCCACTCCCTGTTCTAAACATTCAGTACTTC.

This chain uses TRBV14 with TRBJ1-1; D gene ambiguous. This CDR3 has 14 amino acids. V lost 3 bases and J 4 bases, leaving 12 bases between the germline ends. The germline gives CDR1 SGHDN, CDR2 FVKESK. The CDR3 sequence: CASSQLREGTEAFF. The CDR3 DNA reads TGTGCCAGCAGCCAGTTGAGGGAGGGCACTGAAGCTTTCTTT.

The CDR3 loop reads CASSVDSTVEQPQHF. The CDR3 DNA reads TGTGCCAGCAGCGTAGACTCGACAGTGGAACAGCCCCAGCATTTT. This chain uses TRBV9 with TRBJ1-5; maybe TRBD1 (5 bases). The CDR3 consists of 15 residues. Trimming removed 0 bases at V and 7 bases at J, with 14 bases between. Germline V CDR1 and CDR2: SGDLS, YYNGEE.

The chain joins TRBV11-2 to TRBJ2-5; TRBD1 might be the D (8 bases). The CDR3 contains 18 residues. Germline CDR1 SGHAT, CDR2 FQNNGV. The germline V and J ends were trimmed by 4 bases and 4 bases, with 25 bases remaining between them. Here the CDR3 DNA reads TGTGCCAGCAGCTCCCCTTTCCCGACAGGGGAGGGTGGAGAGACCCAGTACTTC. Its protein is CASSSPFPTGEGGETQYF. Based on the CDR3 plus reference TRBV11-2 and TRBJ2-5, the full variable domain is EAGVAQSPRYKIIEKRQSVAFWCNPISGHATLYWYQQILGQGPKLLIQFQNNGVVDDSQLPKDRFSAERLKGVDSTLKIQPAKLEDSAVYLCASSSPFPTGEGGETQYFGPGTRLLVL.

Only a few counts were recorded for this clone. Distinct nucleotide sequences in the sample also encode this CDR3. The chain employs TRBV5-1 and TRBJ2-5; TRBD1 is a possible D gene (5 bases). V was trimmed by 0 bases and J by 2 bases, leaving 8 bases between them. The CDR3 is 14 amino acids. Germline loops: CDR1 SGHRS, CDR2 YFSETQ. The CDR3 sequence is CASSLGQLQETQYF. The DNA for the CDR3 is TGCGCCAGCAGCTTGGGACAGTTACAAGAGACCCAGTACTTC.

V usage is TRBV29-1 and J usage is TRBJ1-1; D unresolved. Germline lookup yields CDR1 SQVTM and CDR2 ANQGSEA. The CDR3 has 13 amino acids. The V end lost 6 bases, the J end lost 1 base, and 12 bases lay between the germline ends. This CDR3 reads CSVGGGQNTEAFF. The CDR3 nucleotides are TGCAGCGTGGGTGGAGGGCAGAACACTGAAGCTTTCTTT.

J is TRBJ1-2 and V is TRBV30; unclear D gene. CDR3 length: 15 residues. The V and J ends lost 2 bases and 1 base respectively, with 14 bases between them. The germline V gene has CDR1 GTSNPN and CDR2 SVGIG (reference sequence). The CDR3 bases are TGTGCCTGGAGTTTCCGGGGTTATTTTAACTATGGCTACACCTTC. Translating gives CAWSFRGYFNYGYTF.

This clone came up a few times. V usage is TRBV6-5 and J usage is TRBJ2-5; D gene ambiguous. Trimming left V 8 bases short and J 2 bases short, with 15 bases between. CDR3 length: 14 amino acids. Germline assignment: CDR1 MNHEY and CDR2 SVGAGI. The CDR3 here is CASGPRFGQETQYF. DNA for the CDR3: TGTGCCAGCGGTCCGCGGTTTGGGCAAGAGACCCAGTACTTC.

This clone has just a few counts. This chain links TRBV10-3 with TRBJ1-5; D not resolved. This CDR3 region has 15 residues. V was shortened by 0 bases and J by 5 bases, with 11 bases between the two germline ends. Germline CDR1 ENHRY, CDR2 SYGVKD. The CDR3: CAISESVSNYQPQHF. CDR3 DNA: TGTGCCATCAGTGAGTCGGTCAGTAATTATCAGCCCCAGCATTTT.

This clone was recorded only once. The rearrangement links TRBV5-5 to TRBJ1-5; 7 nucleotides line up with TRBD1. The CDR3 sequence is 15 residues long. V was pared by 0 bases and J by 5 bases, with 5 bases of the junction left unmatched. Germline V lookup: CDR1 SGHKS, CDR2 YYEKEE (reference sequence). The CDR3 loop is CASSLDAGGHQPQHF. In DNA form, the CDR3 reads TGTGCCAGCAGCTTGGATGCAGGGGGTCATCAGCCCCAGCATTTT.

The chain combines TRBV2 with TRBJ1-5; D perhaps matches TRBD1 (6 bases). CDR1 and CDR2 from the germline V gene are SNHLY and FYNNEI. CDR3 length equals 14 residues. V lost 6 bases, J lost 4 bases, and 13 bases lay in between. CDR3 loop: CASRMNRENQPQHF. CDR3 nucleotides: TGTGCCAGCAGAATGAACAGGGAGAATCAGCCCCAGCATTTT.

This clone was seen a single time. V is TRBV7-9 and J is TRBJ2-5; TRBD2 aligns across 10 bases. The CDR3 runs to 15 residues. From germline, CDR1 is SEHNR and CDR2 FQNEAQ (reference sequence). V was pared by 6 bases and J by 3 bases, with 7 bases of the junction left unmatched. The CDR3 coding sequence is TGTGCCAGCAGTCTTACTAGCGGGGCCAAAGAGACCCAGTACTTC. Translating it yields CASSLTSGAKETQYF.

The chain is built from TRBV6-1 and TRBJ2-7, with 7 bases fitting TRBD1. This CDR3 is 13 amino acids long. Germline V gene sequence: CDR1 MNHNS, CDR2 SASEGT. Germline trimming cut 5 bases from V and 2 bases from J; bases unmatched to any gene: 3. The chain's CDR3 is CASSRDSAYEQYF. The CDR3 DNA is TGTGCCAGCAGTCGGGACAGCGCCTACGAGCAGTACTTC.

V gene TRBV19 combines with J gene TRBJ1-1; TRBD1 might be the D (5 bases). In germline, CDR1 is LNHDA, CDR2 SQIVND (reference sequence). The V gene lost 1 base and the J gene lost 0 bases, with 18 bases spanning the gap. The CDR3 covers 18 residues. The CDR3 DNA follows: TGTGCCAGTAGTATAGTCGGGTCCCAGGGCAGCCTGAACACTGAAGCTTTCTTT. Its translation is CASSIVGSQGSLNTEAFF.

This chain links TRBV5-1 with TRBJ1-6; 11 positions agree with TRBD1. With V trimmed by 4 bases and J by 6 bases, 6 bases remained unmatched. Germline CDR1 and CDR2: SGHRS and YFSETQ. This CDR3 has 16 amino acids. CDR3 nucleotide sequence: TGCGCCAGCAGCATCGGACAGGGGGCCGCTAATTCACCCCTCCACTTT. Protein product: CASSIGQGAANSPLHF.

The chain is built from TRBV6-5 and TRBJ1-1; TRBD1 is a possible D gene (6 bases). The CDR3 has 15 amino acids. V shed 10 bases and J shed 2 bases, with 20 bases lying between them. Germline CDR1 and CDR2: MNHEY and SVGAGI. CDR3 nucleotide sequence: TGTGCCAACTTTTATGGCCGCAGGGGAAACACTGAAGCTTTCTTT. It encodes CANFYGRRGNTEAFF.

Written as DNA, the CDR3 is TGTGCCTGGAGTGGGACAGGGGACGGTCAGCCCCAGCATTTT. This sequence encodes CAWSGTGDGQPQHF. The chain is built from TRBV30 and TRBJ1-5, with TRBD1 matching over 9 bases. Per germline, CDR1 GTSNPN and CDR2 SVGIG (reference sequence). J lost 6 bases, V lost 1 base, and 4 bases had no gene match. The CDR3 is 14 amino acids. The variable domain in full, with the rest retrieved from reference TRBV30 and TRBJ1-5, is SQTIHQWPATLVQPVGSPLSLECTVEGTSNPNLYWYRQAAGRGLQLLFYSVGIGQISSEVPQNLSASRPQDRQFILSSKKLLLSDSGFYLCAWSGTGDGQPQHFGDGTRLSIL.

CDR3 coding DNA: TGTGCCAGCAGTCCTCGGGACAGCGGAATTAATTCACCCCTCCACTTT. This gives the protein CASSPRDSGINSPLHF. The V call is TRBV2, the J call TRBJ1-6; 7 bases are a match to TRBD1. CDR3 size: 16 residues. Germline loops: CDR1 SNHLY, CDR2 FYNNEI. The junction had 10 bases not matched to a gene; V was cut back by 5 bases and J by 6 bases.

The chain is built from TRBV7-9 and TRBJ1-1; weak D call: TRBD1 (5 bases). Germline V gene lookup returns CDR1 SEHNR and CDR2 FQNEAQ (reference sequence). Trimming took off 5 bases at V and 1 base at J, with 8 bases between the two ends. The CDR3 is 13 residues long. The CDR3 DNA is TGTGCCAGCAGCCCGACAGCGAACACTGAAGCTTTCTTT. Residues: CASSPTANTEAFF.

The rearrangement joins TRBV6-1 to TRBJ2-7; D may be TRBD2 (5 bases). The germline CDR1 and CDR2 sequences are MNHNS and SASEGT. There are 16 residues in the CDR3. V shed 1 base and J shed 3 bases, with 16 bases lying between them. Here the CDR3 reads CASSEGPRVSVYEQYF. For the CDR3, the DNA is TGTGCCAGCAGTGAAGGTCCGAGGGTAAGTGTCTACGAGCAGTACTTC.

V is TRBV30 and J is TRBJ2-1; 10 nucleotides line up with TRBD2. This CDR3 has 13 residues. Trimming cost V 7 bases and J 8 bases; bases outside gene matches: 8. Per germline, CDR1 GTSNPN and CDR2 SVGIG (reference sequence). The CDR3 nucleotides read TGTGCCTCCTCCCCCAGCGGGGGGGATGAGCAGTTCTTC. Translation gives CASSPSGGDEQFF.

V is TRBV5-1 and J is TRBJ2-5, with unresolved D. Germline CDR1 SGHRS, CDR2 YFSETQ. V lost 0 bases to trimming and J lost 5 bases, with 14 bases between them. The CDR3 spans 15 residues. DNA of the CDR3: TGCGCCAGCAGCTTGGGTCAGGTCGGAACGGAGACCCAGTACTTC. This sequence encodes CASSLGQVGTETQYF.

With regard to this clone: This specimen includes other DNA sequences encoding the same CDR3. This chain links TRBV20-1 with TRBJ2-3; the D gene is possibly TRBD2 (6 bases). CDR3 length equals 11 residues. Trimming took off 3 bases at V and 5 bases at J, with 6 bases between the two ends. Germline-derived CDR1 and CDR2 are DFQATT and SNEGSKA (reference sequence). CDR3 nucleotide sequence: TGCAGTGCTAGGCGGGGAGATACGCAGTATTTT. It encodes CSARRGDTQYF.